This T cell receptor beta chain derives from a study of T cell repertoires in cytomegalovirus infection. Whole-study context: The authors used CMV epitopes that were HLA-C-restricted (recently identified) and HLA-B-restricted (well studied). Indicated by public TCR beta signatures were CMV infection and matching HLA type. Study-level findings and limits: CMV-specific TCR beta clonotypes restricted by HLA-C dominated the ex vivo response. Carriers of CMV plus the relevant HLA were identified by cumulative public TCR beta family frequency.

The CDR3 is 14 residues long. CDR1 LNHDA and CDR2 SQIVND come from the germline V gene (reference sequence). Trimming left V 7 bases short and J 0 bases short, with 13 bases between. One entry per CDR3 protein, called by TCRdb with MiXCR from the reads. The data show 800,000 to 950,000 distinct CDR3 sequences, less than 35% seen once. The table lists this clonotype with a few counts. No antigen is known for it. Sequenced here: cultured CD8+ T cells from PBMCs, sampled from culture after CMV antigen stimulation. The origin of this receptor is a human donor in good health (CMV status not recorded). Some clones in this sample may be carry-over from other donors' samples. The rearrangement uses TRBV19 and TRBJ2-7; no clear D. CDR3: CASMETAASYEQYV. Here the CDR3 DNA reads TGTGCCAGTATGGAAACTGCTGCCTCCTACGAGCAGTACGTC.